These T cell receptor beta chains were read from a single sample in a study of blood T cell repertoires in COVID-19. The data were produced by immunoSEQ multiplex PCR, yet TCRdb's version contains in-frame clones alone and is incomplete. The data contain over 90,000 clones, 84% of them singletons. The material sequenced was peripheral blood. Receptors originate from a man aged 35-49 years with active or convalescent COVID-19. The CDR3 runs from the conserved cysteine through the conserved F or W. D genes are given only for firm matches. Clone size appears in some rows only: once, few, many, or a class for an expanded clone.

V,size,J,D,CDR3,DNA
TRBV7-2,.,TRBJ2-5,TRBD2,CASSLGRGGAETQYF,TGTGCCAGCAGCTTAGGTCGGGGGGGGGCGGAGACCCAGTACTTC
TRBV6-8,.,TRBJ1-6,.,CASSFQGENSPLHF,TGTGCCAGCAGTTTCCAGGGTGAGAATTCACCCCTCCACTTT
TRBV3-1/TRBV3-2,.,TRBJ1-2,.,CASSQRYSYGYTF,TGTGCCAGCAGCCAAAGATACAGTTATGGCTACACCTTC
TRBV27,few,TRBJ1-2,.,CASSPGLLDYGYTF,TGTGCCAGCAGTCCGGGTCTCTTGGACTATGGCTACACCTTC
TRBV19,.,TRBJ1-4,.,CASSIVARGKGSNEKLFF,TGTGCCAGTAGTATAGTAGCTCGGGGGAAGGGGTCTAATGAAAAACTGTTTTTT
TRBV5-3,.,TRBJ1-4,.,CARSTGDLNEKLFF,TGTGCCAGAAGCACGGGGGACTTGAATGAAAAACTGTTTTTT
TRBV7-2,.,TRBJ1-1,.,CASSLAWGRTEAFF,TGTGCCAGCAGCTTAGCCTGGGGCCGCACTGAAGCTTTCTTT
TRBV18,.,TRBJ1-6,.,CASSPNGRVNSPLHF,TGTGCCAGCTCACCCAATGGCAGGGTGAATTCACCCCTCCACTTT
TRBV5-1,.,TRBJ2-2,TRBD1,CASSLDRGQTGELFF,TGCGCCAGCAGCTTGGACAGGGGGCAGACCGGGGAGCTGTTTTTT
TRBV19,.,TRBJ2-5,TRBD2,CASSTSGGSQETQYF,TGTGCCAGTAGTACTAGCGGGGGGTCGCAAGAGACCCAGTACTTC
TRBV19,.,TRBJ2-7,TRBD1,CASSLAGQGAKEQYF,TGTGCCAGTAGTCTCGCGGGACAGGGGGCTAAAGAGCAGTACTTC
TRBV3-1/TRBV3-2,.,TRBJ2-7,.,CASSQDPSSYEQYF,TGTGCCAGCAGCCAAGACCCGAGTTCGTACGAGCAGTACTTC
TRBV29-1,.,TRBJ1-5,TRBD1,CSVSEGGAGQPQHF,TGCAGCGTGTCGGAAGGGGGCGCAGGGCAGCCCCAGCATTTT
TRBV6-5,.,TRBJ1-3,TRBD1,CASSLDRGPGNTIYF,TGTGCCAGCAGCTTGGACAGGGGGCCAGGAAACACCATATATTTT
TRBV6-5,.,TRBJ1-4,TRBD1,CASSFSTTGVGEKLFF,TGTGCCAGCAGTTTCTCTACGACAGGGGTAGGAGAAAAACTGTTTTTT
TRBV12-5,.,TRBJ2-7,.,CASGSNPGVDSYEQYF,TGTGCTAGTGGTTCCAACCCCGGGGTCGACTCCTACGAGCAGTACTTC
TRBV6-4,.,TRBJ2-7,.,CASSDPGVHSYEQYF,TGTGCCAGCAGTGACCCAGGGGTTCACAGCTACGAGCAGTACTTC
TRBV6-6,.,TRBJ2-5,.,CASSYSSYRYQETQYF,TGTGCCAGCAGTTACTCGTCATACAGGTACCAAGAGACCCAGTACTTC
TRBV7-3,.,TRBJ2-2,.,CASSSSRDTGELFF,TGTGCCAGCAGTTCCAGCCGGGACACCGGGGAGCTGTTTTTT
TRBV5-1,.,TRBJ2-1,.,CASSFGGDNEQFF,TGCGCCAGCAGCTTTGGAGGGGACAATGAGCAGTTCTTC
TRBV29-1,.,TRBJ1-5,.,CSVAGYSNQPQHF,TGCAGCGTTGCAGGGTATAGCAATCAGCCCCAGCATTTT
TRBV9,.,TRBJ2-3,.,CASSVSRGIDTQYF,TGTGCCAGCAGCGTATCGCGGGGTATAGATACGCAGTATTTT
TRBV3-1/TRBV3-2,.,TRBJ1-5,.,CASSQDTGRQPQHF,TGTGCCAGCAGCCAAGATACCGGGAGGCAGCCCCAGCATTTT
TRBV4-1,.,TRBJ1-2,TRBD1,CASSQDPRQGAPFNYGYTF,TGCGCCAGCAGCCAAGATCCCCGACAGGGGGCTCCCTTTAACTATGGCTACACCTTC
TRBV28,.,TRBJ2-7,.,CASSLASGAGREQYF,TGTGCCAGCAGTTTAGCTTCTGGGGCAGGGCGGGAGCAGTACTTC
TRBV6-5,.,TRBJ1-3,.,CASRVGHSSGNTIYF,TGTGCCAGCAGGGTTGGACACTCCTCTGGAAACACCATATATTTT
TRBV5-1,.,TRBJ2-7,TRBD1,CASSFDRGGYEQYF,TGCGCCAGCAGCTTCGACAGGGGTGGGTACGAGCAGTACTTC
TRBV5-1,.,TRBJ1-1,TRBD1,CASRGTGQRDTEAFF,TGCGCCAGCAGGGGGACAGGACAGAGGGACACTGAAGCTTTCTTT
TRBV4-2,.,TRBJ2-3,TRBD1,CASSHERGRGRGDTQYF,TGTGCCAGCAGCCACGAGAGGGGAAGGGGCAGGGGGGATACGCAGTATTTT
TRBV4-2,.,TRBJ1-1,.,CASSQDWGTLNTEAFF,TGTGCCAGCAGCCAAGATTGGGGCACCTTGAACACTGAAGCTTTCTTT
TRBV5-1,few,TRBJ2-7,.,CASTPMAFRDTYEQYF,TGCGCCAGCACCCCGATGGCCTTTAGGGACACCTACGAGCAGTACTTC
TRBV6-5,.,TRBJ1-5,.,CATSPTGRGQPQHF,TGTGCCACTAGCCCAACAGGTCGGGGGCAGCCCCAGCATTTT
TRBV7-2,.,TRBJ2-7,.,CASSSVHEQYF,TGTGCCAGCTCCTCAGTCCACGAGCAGTACTTC
TRBV5-1,.,TRBJ1-1,.,CASSLGQVLTEAFF,TGCGCCAGCAGCTTGGGACAGGTGCTCACTGAAGCTTTCTTT
TRBV3-1/TRBV3-2,.,TRBJ2-2,TRBD2,CASSPTRGLALPNTGELFF,TGTGCCAGCAGCCCGACGAGGGGACTAGCGCTTCCGAACACCGGGGAGCTGTTTTTT
TRBV5-4,.,TRBJ2-3,.,CASSPGGRGGLDTQYF,TGTGCCAGCAGCCCCGGGGGGCGGGGTGGGTTAGATACGCAGTATTTT
TRBV7-9,.,TRBJ1-3,TRBD1,CASGTGDTIYF,TGTGCCAGTGGGACAGGGGACACCATATATTTT
TRBV7-6,.,TRBJ2-7,TRBD2,CASSLGSGVSYEQYF,TGTGCCAGCAGCTTGGGTAGCGGGGTCTCCTACGAGCAGTACTTC
TRBV5-1,.,TRBJ1-1,.,CASSLPGAGTEAFF,TGCGCCAGCAGCTTACCAGGGGCCGGCACTGAAGCTTTCTTT
TRBV10-2,.,TRBJ1-1,.,CASRETVSMWATEAFF,TGCGCCAGCAGGGAGACAGTCTCTATGTGGGCCACTGAAGCTTTCTTT
TRBV19,.,TRBJ2-7,TRBD2,CASSLAGTSGGYEQYF,TGTGCCAGTAGTTTAGCCGGGACTAGCGGGGGATACGAGCAGTACTTC
TRBV6-5,.,TRBJ1-6,TRBD1,CASSQTGSNSPLHF,TGTGCCAGCAGCCAGACAGGGAGTAATTCACCCCTCCACTTT
TRBV7-2,.,TRBJ1-1,.,CASSSLGVRNTEAFF,TGTGCCAGCAGCTCCCTAGGAGTTCGAAACACTGAAGCTTTCTTT
TRBV6-4,.,TRBJ2-2,.,CASSENTVPGELFF,TGTGCCAGCAGTGAAAACACCGTCCCCGGGGAGCTGTTTTTT
TRBV6-1,.,TRBJ2-7,.,CASSEEAASSYEQYF,TGTGCCAGCAGTGAAGAGGCGGCCAGCTCCTACGAGCAGTACTTC
TRBV19,.,TRBJ2-7,TRBD1,CASSRSGQGAYEQYF,TGTGCCAGTAGTCGATCGGGACAGGGGGCGTACGAGCAGTACTTC
TRBV5-6,.,TRBJ2-5,.,CASNERWGRKTQYF,TGTGCCAGCAACGAGCGCTGGGGGCGCAAGACCCAGTACTTC
TRBV20-1,.,TRBJ2-3,.,CSASSEFRGYDTQYF,TGCAGTGCTAGTTCGGAATTTAGGGGGTATGATACGCAGTATTTT
TRBV27,.,TRBJ2-3,.,CASSLRGYADTQYF,TGTGCCAGCAGTTTAAGGGGGTATGCAGATACGCAGTATTTT
TRBV18,.,TRBJ2-1,TRBD1,CVSSQGRDRDEQFF,TGTGTCAGCTCACAGGGGCGAGACAGGGATGAGCAGTTCTTC
TRBV18,.,TRBJ1-2,.,CASSPTPVQTLNYGYTF,TGTGCCAGCTCACCAACTCCCGTACAGACCCTTAACTATGGCTACACCTTC
TRBV18,.,TRBJ1-2,TRBD1,CASSPSPDRVDYGYTF,TGTGCCAGCTCACCATCGCCGGACAGGGTGGACTATGGCTACACCTTC
TRBV7-9,.,TRBJ1-1,TRBD1,CASSLPDRAGEAFF,TGTGCCAGCAGCCTACCGGACAGGGCAGGGGAAGCTTTCTTT
TRBV5-6,.,TRBJ1-2,.,CASSLLQGQSYGYTF,TGTGCCAGCAGCTTGCTGCAGGGGCAAAGCTATGGCTACACCTTC
TRBV29-1,.,TRBJ1-1,TRBD1,CSVGTGMNTEAFF,TGCAGCGTTGGGACAGGCATGAACACTGAAGCTTTCTTT
TRBV30,.,TRBJ2-5,TRBD1,CAWRTGQETQYF,TGTGCCTGGAGGACAGGGCAAGAGACCCAGTACTTC
TRBV19,.,TRBJ2-7,TRBD1,CASSASGTGAPEQYF,TGTGCCAGTAGTGCGTCCGGGACAGGGGCTCCCGAGCAGTACTTC
TRBV11-2,few,TRBJ2-7,.,CASSKNRDTSYEQYF,TGTGCCAGCAGCAAAAACCGGGACACTTCCTACGAGCAGTACTTC
TRBV7-2,.,TRBJ2-3,TRBD2,CASSLGLAGGGDTQYF,TGTGCCAGCAGCCTTGGACTAGCGGGGGGCGGGGATACGCAGTATTTT